This TCR beta chain is from a study of T-cell memory formation after mild COVID-19. Study background: Most TCR clusters belonged to a single donor.

Points from the study as a whole: The appearance of some responding clones in pre-infection memory suggested that cross-reactive memory joined. The study found balanced CD4/CD8 in clones contracting day 15 to 85 and a CD4+ lean in later expanders.

Constant-segment-primed 5'RACE gave TCR alpha and TCR beta cDNA libraries with sample barcodes and UMIs. MiXCR, applied by TCRdb to the 5' RACE reads, yields one record per CDR3 protein. Among around 250,000 distinct CDR3 sequences, approximately 15% were seen once, and the ten largest hold 2.1%. V lost 4 bases and J 6 bases, leaving 8 bases between the germline ends. From germline, CDR1 is SQVTM and CDR2 ANQGSEA. The CDR3 runs 11 residues. Worth noting for this clonotype: Antigen: not known.

Sample: PBMCs or a T cell subset sorted from them (not recorded which). The chain couples TRBV29-1 to TRBJ2-3; no clear D. The source is an adult woman who had mild COVID-19 (a few samples of this study predate the infection). Cell type and time point are not known. The CDR3 region has the DNA TGCAGCGTTGGGACGAGGGATACGCAGTATTTT. Encoded protein: CSVGTRDTQYF.